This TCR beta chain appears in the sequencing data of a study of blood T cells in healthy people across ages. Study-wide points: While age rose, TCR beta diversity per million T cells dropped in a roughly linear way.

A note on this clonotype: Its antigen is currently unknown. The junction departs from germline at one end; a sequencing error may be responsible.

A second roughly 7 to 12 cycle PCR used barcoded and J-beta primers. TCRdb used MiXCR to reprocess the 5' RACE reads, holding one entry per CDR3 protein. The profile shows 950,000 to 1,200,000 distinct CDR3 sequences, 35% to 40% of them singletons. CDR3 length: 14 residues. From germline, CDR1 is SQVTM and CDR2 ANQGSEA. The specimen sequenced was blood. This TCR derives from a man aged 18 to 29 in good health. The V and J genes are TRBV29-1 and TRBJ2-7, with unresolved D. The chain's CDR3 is CSVGRSLSYNERYF. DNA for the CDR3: TGCAGCGTTGGCAGATCCCTCTCCTACAATGAGCGGTACTTC.